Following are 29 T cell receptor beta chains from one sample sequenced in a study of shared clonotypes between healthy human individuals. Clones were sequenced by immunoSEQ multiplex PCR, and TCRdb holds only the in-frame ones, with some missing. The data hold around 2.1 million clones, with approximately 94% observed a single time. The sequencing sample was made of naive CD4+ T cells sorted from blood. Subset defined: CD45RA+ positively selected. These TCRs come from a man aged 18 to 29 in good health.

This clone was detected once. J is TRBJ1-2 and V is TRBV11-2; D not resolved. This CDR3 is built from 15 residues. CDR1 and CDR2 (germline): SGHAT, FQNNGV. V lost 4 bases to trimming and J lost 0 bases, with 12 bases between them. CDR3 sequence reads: CASSSKAASNYGYTF. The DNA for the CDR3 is TGTGCCAGCAGCTCGAAGGCAGCTTCTAACTATGGCTACACCTTC.

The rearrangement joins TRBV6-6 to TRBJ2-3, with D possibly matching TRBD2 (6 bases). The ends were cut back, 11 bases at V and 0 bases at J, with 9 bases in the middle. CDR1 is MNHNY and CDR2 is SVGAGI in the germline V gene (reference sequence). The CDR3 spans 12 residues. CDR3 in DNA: TGTGCCTCCGGACTAAGCACAGATACGCAGTATTTT. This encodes CASGLSTDTQYF.

The DNA for the CDR3 is TGTGCCATCAGTGAGTCCCAGGGCTTGGGCACTGAAGCTTTCTTT. Translating gives CAISESQGLGTEAFF. The V and J genes are TRBV10-3 and TRBJ1-1; a weak D match, TRBD1 (5 bases). CDR1 is ENHRY, CDR2 SYGVKD, per germline. V was trimmed by 0 bases and J by 4 bases, leaving 12 bases between them. The CDR3 length is 15 residues.

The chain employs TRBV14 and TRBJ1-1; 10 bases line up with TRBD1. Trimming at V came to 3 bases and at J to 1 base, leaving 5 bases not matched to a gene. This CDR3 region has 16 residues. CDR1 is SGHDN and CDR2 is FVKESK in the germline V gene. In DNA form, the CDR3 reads TGTGCCAGCAGCCATCATTGGACAGGGGGGAACACTGAAGCTTTCTTT. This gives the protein CASSHHWTGGNTEAFF. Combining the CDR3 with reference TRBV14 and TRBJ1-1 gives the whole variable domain EAGVTQFPSHSVIEKGQTVTLRCDPISGHDNLYWYRRVMGKEIKFLLHFVKESKQDESGMPNNRFLAERTGGTYSTLKVQPAELEDSGVYFCASSHHWTGGNTEAFFGQGTRLTVV.

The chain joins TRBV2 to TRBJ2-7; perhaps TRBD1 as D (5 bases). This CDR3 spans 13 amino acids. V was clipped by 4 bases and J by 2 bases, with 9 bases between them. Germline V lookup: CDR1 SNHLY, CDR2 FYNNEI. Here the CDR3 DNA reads TGTGCCAGCAGTGCTACAGGTACCTACGAGCAGTACTTC. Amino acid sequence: CASSATGTYEQYF.

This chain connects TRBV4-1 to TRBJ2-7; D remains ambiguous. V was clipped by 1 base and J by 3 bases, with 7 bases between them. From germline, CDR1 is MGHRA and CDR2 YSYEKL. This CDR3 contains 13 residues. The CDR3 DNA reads TGCGCCAGCAGCCAAGTGGGGAACTACGAGCAGTACTTC. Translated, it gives CASSQVGNYEQYF.

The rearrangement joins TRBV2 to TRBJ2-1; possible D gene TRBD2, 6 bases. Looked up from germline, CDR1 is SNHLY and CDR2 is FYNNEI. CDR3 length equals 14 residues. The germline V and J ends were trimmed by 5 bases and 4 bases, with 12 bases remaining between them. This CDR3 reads CASSLRDSYNEQFF. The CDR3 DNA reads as TGTGCCAGCAGTCTACGGGACTCATACAATGAGCAGTTCTTC.

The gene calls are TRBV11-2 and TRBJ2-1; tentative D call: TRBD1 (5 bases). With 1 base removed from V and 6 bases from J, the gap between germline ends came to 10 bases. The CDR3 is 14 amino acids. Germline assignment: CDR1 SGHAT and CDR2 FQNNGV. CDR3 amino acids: CASSLGVTVNEQFF. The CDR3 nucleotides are TGTGCCAGCAGCTTAGGAGTGACAGTCAATGAGCAGTTCTTC.

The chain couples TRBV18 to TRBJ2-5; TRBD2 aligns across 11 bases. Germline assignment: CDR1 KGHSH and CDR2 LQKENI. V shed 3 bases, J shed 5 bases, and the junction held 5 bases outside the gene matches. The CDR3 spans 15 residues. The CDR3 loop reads CASSPKVAGGETQYF. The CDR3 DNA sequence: TGTGCCAGCTCACCGAAGGTAGCGGGAGGGGAGACCCAGTACTTC.

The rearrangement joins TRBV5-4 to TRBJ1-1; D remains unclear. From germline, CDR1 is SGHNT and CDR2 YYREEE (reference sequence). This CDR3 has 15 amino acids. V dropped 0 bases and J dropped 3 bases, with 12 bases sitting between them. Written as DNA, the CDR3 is TGTGCCAGCAGCTTGGGCGGGGTCTCGGACACTGAAGCTTTCTTT. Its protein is CASSLGGVSDTEAFF.

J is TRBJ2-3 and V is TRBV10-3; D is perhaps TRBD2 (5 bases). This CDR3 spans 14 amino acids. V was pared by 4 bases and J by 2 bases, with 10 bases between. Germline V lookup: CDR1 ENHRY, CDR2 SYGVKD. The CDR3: CAISGGEDTDTQYF. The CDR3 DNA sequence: TGTGCCATCAGTGGGGGAGAGGACACAGATACGCAGTATTTT.

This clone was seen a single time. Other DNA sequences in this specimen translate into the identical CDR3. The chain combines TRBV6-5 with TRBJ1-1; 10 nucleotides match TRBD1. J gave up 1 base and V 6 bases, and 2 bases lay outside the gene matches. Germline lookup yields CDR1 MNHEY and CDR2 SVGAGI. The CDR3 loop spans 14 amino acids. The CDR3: CASRGTGANTEAFF. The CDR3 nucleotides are TGTGCCAGCAGGGGGACAGGGGCGAACACTGAAGCTTTCTTT.

CDR3 sequence (DNA): TGTGCCAGCAGCGCCGGGACAGGGGACACCGGGGAGCTGTTTTTT. Protein sequence: CASSAGTGDTGELFF. The chain combines TRBV9 with TRBJ2-2; the match to TRBD1 covers 10 bases. CDR1 SGDLS and CDR2 YYNGEE come from the germline V gene. CDR3 length: 15 amino acids. J gave up 3 bases and V 3 bases, and 2 bases lay outside the gene matches.

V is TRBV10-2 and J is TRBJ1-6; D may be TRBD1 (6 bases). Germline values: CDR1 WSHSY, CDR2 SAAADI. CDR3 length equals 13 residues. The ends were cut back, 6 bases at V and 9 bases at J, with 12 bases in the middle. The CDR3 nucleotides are TGCGCCAGCAGGACAGGCCCCCCTTCACCCCTCCACTTT. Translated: CASRTGPPSPLHF.

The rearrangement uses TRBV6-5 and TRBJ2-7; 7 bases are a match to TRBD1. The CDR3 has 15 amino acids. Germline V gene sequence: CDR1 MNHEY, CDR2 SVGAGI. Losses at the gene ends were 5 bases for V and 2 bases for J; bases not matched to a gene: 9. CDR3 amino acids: CASSLAGRGTYEQYF. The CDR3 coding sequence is TGTGCCAGCAGTCTTGCGGGCAGGGGGACCTACGAGCAGTACTTC.

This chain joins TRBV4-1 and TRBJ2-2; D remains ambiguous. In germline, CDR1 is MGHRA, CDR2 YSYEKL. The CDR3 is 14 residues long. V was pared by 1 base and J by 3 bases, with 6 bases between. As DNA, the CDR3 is TGCGCCAGCAGCCAAGTTGGAGACACCGGGGAGCTGTTTTTT. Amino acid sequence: CASSQVGDTGELFF.

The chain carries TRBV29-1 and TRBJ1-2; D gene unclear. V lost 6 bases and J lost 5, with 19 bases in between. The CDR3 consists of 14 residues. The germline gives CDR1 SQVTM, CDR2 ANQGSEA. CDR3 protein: CSVAGTINLYGYTF. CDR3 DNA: TGCAGCGTGGCCGGTACAATCAACCTATATGGCTACACCTTC. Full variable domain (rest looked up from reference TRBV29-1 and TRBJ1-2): SAVISQKPSRDICQRGTSLTIQCQVDSQVTMMFWYRQQPGQSLTLIATANQGSEATYESGFVIDKFPISRPNLTFSTLTVSNMSPEDSSIYLCSVAGTINLYGYTFGSGTRLTVV.

The CDR3 sequence is CASSLRTSGRRTDTQYF. DNA for the CDR3: TGTGCCAGCAGCTTAAGGACTAGCGGGAGGAGGACAGATACGCAGTATTTT. V gene TRBV7-8 combines with J gene TRBJ2-3; 14 bases line up with TRBD2. V was pared by 2 bases and J by 3 bases, with 4 bases of the junction left unmatched. Germline V gene data show CDR1 as SGHVS and CDR2 as FQNEAQ. The CDR3 extends over 17 amino acids.

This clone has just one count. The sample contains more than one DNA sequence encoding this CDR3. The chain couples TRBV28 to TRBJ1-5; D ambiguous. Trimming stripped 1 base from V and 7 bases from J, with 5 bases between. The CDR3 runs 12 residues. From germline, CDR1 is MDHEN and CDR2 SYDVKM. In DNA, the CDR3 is TGTGCCAGCAGTTTATCCGTCCAGCCCCAGCATTTT. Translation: CASSLSVQPQHF.

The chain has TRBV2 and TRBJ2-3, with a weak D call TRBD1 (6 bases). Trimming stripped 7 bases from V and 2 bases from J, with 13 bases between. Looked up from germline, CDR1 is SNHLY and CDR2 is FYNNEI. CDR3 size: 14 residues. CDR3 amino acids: CASTLGQPTDTQYF. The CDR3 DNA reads TGTGCCAGCACCCTGGGACAACCCACAGATACGCAGTATTTT. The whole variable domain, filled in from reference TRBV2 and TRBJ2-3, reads EPEVTQTPSHQVTQMGQEVILRCVPISNHLYFYWYRQILGQKVEFLVSFYNNEISEKSEIFDDQFSVERPDGSNFTLKIRSTKLEDSAMYFCASTLGQPTDTQYFGPGTRLTVL.

CDR3 in DNA: TGTGCCAGCAGCTTGGCAGGAAACAATCAGCCCCAGCATTTT. Translating it yields CASSLAGNNQPQHF. The genes are TRBV5-6 and TRBJ1-5; no clear D. V lost 0 bases, J lost 3 bases, and 7 bases lay in between. This CDR3 comprises 14 residues. The germline CDR1 and CDR2 sequences are SGHDT and YYEEEE. The full variable domain, in which reference TRBV5-6 and TRBJ1-5 provide the parts outside the CDR3, is DAGVTQSPTHLIKTRGQQVTLRCSPKSGHDTVSWYQQALGQGPQFIFQYYEEEERQRGNFPDRFSGHQFPNYSSELNVNALLLGDSALYLCASSLAGNNQPQHFGDGTRLSIL.

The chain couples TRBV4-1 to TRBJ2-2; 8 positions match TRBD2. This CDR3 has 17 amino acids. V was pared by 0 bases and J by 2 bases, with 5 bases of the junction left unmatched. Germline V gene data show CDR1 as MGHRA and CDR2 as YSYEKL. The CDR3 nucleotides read TGCGCCAGCAGCCAAGATAGGGCGGGGGGAAACACCGGGGAGCTGTTTTTT. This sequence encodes CASSQDRAGGNTGELFF.

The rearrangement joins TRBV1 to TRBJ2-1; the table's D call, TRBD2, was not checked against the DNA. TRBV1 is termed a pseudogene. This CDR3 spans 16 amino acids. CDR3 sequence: CTSSRLGTSGSNEQFF. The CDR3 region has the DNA TGCACCAGCAGTCGACTCGGGACTAGCGGGAGCAATGAGCAGTTCTTC.

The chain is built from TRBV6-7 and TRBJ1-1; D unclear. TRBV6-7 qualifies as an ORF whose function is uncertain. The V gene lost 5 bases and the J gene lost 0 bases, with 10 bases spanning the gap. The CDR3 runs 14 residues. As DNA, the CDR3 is TGTGCCAGCAGTCCTCTTGACCTGAACACTGAAGCTTTCTTT. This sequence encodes CASSPLDLNTEAFF.

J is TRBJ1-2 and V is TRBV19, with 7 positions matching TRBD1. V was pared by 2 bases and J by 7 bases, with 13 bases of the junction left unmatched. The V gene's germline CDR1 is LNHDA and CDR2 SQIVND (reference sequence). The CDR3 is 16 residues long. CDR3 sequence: CASSISILEGASGYTF. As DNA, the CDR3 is TGTGCCAGTAGTATAAGCATTTTGGAGGGGGCTTCTGGCTACACCTTC.

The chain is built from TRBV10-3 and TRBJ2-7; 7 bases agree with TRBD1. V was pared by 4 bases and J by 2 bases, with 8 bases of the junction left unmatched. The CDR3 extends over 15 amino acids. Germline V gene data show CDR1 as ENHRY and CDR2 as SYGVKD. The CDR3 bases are TGTGCCATCAGTGTACAGGGGACCGGGGCCTACGAGCAGTACTTC. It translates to CAISVQGTGAYEQYF.

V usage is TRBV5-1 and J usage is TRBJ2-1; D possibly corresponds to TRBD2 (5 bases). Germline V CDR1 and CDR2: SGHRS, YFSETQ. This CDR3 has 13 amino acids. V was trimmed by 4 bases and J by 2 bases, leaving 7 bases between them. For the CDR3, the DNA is TGCGCCAGCAGCGCCGGGGCCTACAATGAGCAGTTCTTC. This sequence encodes CASSAGAYNEQFF.

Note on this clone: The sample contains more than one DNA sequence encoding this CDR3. This CDR3 is CAWSGADTQYF. For the CDR3, the DNA is TGTGCCTGGAGCGGAGCGGATACGCAGTATTTT. V and J are TRBV30 and TRBJ2-3; D is uncertain. The V gene's germline CDR1 is GTSNPN and CDR2 SVGIG (reference sequence). The CDR3 contains 11 residues. V lost 3 bases and J 6 bases, leaving 7 bases between the germline ends.

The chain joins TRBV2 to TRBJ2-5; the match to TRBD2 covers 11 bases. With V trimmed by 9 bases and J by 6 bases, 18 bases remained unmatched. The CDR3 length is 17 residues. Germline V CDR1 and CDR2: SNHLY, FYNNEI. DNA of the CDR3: TGTGCCAGGGAGGGGGGACGGACTAGCGGGTCGTCAAAGACCCAGTACTTC. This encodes CAREGGRTSGSSKTQYF.